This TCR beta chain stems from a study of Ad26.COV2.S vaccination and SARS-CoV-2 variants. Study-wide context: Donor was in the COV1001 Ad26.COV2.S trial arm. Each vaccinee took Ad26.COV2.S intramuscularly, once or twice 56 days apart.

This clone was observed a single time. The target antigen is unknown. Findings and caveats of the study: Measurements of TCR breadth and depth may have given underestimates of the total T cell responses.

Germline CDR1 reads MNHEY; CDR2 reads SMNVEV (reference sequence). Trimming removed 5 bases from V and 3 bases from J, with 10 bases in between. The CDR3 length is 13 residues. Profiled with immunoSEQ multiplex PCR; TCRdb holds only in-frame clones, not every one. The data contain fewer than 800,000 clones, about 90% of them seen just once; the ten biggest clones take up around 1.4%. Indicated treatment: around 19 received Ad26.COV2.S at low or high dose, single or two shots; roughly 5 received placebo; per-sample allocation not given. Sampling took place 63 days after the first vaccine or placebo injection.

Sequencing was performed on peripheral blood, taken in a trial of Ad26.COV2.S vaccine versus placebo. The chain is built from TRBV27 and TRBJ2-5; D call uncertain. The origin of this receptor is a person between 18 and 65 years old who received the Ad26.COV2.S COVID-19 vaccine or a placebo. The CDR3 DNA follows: TGTGCCAGCAGTACAAGGATCAAAGAGACCCAGTACTTC. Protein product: CASSTRIKETQYF.